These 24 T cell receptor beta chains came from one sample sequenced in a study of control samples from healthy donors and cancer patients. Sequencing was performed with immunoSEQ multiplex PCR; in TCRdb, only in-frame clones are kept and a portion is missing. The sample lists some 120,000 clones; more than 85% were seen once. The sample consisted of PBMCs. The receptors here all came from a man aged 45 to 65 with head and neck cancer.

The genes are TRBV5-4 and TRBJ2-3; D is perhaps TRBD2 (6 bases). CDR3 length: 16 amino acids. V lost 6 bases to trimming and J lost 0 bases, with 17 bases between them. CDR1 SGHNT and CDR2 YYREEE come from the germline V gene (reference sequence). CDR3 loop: CASTPGRGTSTDTQYF. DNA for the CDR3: TGTGCCAGCACCCCCGGACGGGGGACTAGCACAGATACGCAGTATTTT.

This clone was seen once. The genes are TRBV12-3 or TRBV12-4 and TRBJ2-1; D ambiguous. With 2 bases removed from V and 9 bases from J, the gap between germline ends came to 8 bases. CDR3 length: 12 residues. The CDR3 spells CASSLLATEQFF. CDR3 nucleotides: TGTGCCAGCAGTTTATTAGCAACTGAGCAGTTCTTC.

CDR3 residues: CASSRPGQGKSDEQFF. DNA for the CDR3: TGTGCCAGCAGCCGGCCGGGACAGGGAAAATCGGATGAGCAGTTCTTC. The chain couples TRBV6-2 or TRBV6-3 to TRBJ2-1; 9 nucleotides align to TRBD1. The CDR3 totals 16 residues. Germline V lookup: CDR1 MNHEY, CDR2 SVGEGT. Unmatched junction bases numbered 14, after V lost 6 bases and J lost 8 bases.

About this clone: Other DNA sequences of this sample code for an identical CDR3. CDR3: CASSGDGKGRVGEQYF. The CDR3, as DNA: TGTGCCAGCAGCGGGGACGGAAAGGGTCGGGTCGGCGAACAGTACTTC. The chain carries TRBV11-2 and TRBJ2-7; D possibly matches TRBD1 or TRBD2 (5 bases each). CDR3 length: 16 residues. V was pared by 5 bases and J by 10 bases, with 27 bases between. CDR1 and CDR2 (germline): SGHAT, FQNNGV.

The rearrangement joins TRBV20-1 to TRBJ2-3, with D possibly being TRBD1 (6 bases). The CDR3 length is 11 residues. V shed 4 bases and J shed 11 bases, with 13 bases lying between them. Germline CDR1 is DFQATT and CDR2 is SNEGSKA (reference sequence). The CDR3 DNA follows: TGCAGTGCTAACAGGGCCTTGGGGCAGTATTTT. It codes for CSANRALGQYF.

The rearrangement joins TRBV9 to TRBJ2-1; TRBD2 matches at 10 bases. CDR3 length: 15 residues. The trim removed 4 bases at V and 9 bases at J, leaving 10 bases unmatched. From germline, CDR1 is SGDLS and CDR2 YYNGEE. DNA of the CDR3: TGTGCCAGCAGCACCACTAGCGGGGCGTTAGCTGAGCAGTTCTTC. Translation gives CASSTTSGALAEQFF.

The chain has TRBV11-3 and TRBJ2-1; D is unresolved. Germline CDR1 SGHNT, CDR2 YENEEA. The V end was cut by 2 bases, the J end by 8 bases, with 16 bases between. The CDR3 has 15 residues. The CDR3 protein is CASSLYMAAADEQFF. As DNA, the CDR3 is TGTGCCAGCAGCTTATACATGGCTGCGGCGGATGAGCAGTTCTTC.

CDR3 residues: CATSDPSLAYNEQFF. For the CDR3, the DNA is TGTGCCACCAGTGACCCTTCTTTGGCATACAATGAGCAGTTCTTC. The J gene is TRBJ2-1, the V gene TRBV24-1; D is uncertain. V lost 4 bases to trimming and J lost 4 bases, with 13 bases between them. Germline lookup yields CDR1 KGHDR and CDR2 SFDVKD. The CDR3 runs to 15 residues.

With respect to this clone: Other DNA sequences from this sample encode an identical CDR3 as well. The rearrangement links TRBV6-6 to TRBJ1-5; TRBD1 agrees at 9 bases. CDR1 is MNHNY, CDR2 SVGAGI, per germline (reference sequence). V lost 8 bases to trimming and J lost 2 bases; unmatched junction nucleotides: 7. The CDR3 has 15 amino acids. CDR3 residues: CASETGGKGNQPQHF. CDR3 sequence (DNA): TGTGCCAGCGAAACAGGGGGCAAGGGCAATCAGCCCCAGCATTTT.

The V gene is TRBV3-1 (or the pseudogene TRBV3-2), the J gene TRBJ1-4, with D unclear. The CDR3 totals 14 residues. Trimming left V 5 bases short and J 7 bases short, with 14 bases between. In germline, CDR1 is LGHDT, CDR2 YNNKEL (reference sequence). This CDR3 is CASSTWAQREKLFF. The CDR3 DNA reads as TGTGCCAGCAGCACGTGGGCCCAGCGTGAAAAACTGTTTTTT.

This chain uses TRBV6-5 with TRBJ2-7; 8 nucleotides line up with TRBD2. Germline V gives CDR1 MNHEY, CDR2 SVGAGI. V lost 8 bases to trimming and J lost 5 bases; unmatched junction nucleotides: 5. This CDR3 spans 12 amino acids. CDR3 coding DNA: TGTGCCAGCGGACGGCGGGGGGACGAGCAGTACTTC. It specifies CASGRRGDEQYF.

The CDR3 DNA is TGTGCCAGCAGCTTTTCGGACAGGTTGTTCCCGCCTTCACCCCTCCACTTT. Protein: CASSFSDRLFPPSPLHF. The chain carries TRBV11-2 and TRBJ1-6, with 7 bases lining up with TRBD1. Germline CDR1 is SGHAT and CDR2 is FQNNGV. This CDR3 comprises 17 residues. The J segment lost 9 bases and the V segment lost 3 bases, leaving 14 bases of the junction unmatched.

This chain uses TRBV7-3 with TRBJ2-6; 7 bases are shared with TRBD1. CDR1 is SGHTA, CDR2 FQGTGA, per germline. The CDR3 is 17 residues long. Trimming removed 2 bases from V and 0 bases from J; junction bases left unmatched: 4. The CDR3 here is CASSLGTAFSGANVLTF. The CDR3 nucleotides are TGTGCCAGCAGCTTAGGGACAGCCTTCTCTGGGGCCAACGTCCTGACTTTC.

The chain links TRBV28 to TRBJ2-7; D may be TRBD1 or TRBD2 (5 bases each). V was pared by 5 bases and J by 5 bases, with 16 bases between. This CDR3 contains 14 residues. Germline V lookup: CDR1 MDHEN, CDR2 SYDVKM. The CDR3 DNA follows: TGTGCCAGCAGTAATCCGTATGGGGGTCACGAGCAGTACTTC. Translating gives CASSNPYGGHEQYF.

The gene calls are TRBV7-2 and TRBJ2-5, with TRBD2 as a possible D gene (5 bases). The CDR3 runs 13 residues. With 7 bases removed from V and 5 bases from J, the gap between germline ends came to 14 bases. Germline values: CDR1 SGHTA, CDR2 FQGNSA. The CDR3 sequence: CASTEGSRETQYF. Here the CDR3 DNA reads TGTGCCAGCACCGAGGGAAGCAGGGAGACCCAGTACTTC.

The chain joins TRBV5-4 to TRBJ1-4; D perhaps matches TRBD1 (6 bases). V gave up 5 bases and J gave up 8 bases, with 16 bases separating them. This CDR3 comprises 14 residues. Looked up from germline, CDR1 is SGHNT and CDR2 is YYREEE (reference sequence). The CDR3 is CASSEGRGGEKLFF. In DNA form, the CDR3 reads TGTGCCAGCAGTGAGGGGAGGGGGGGCGAAAAACTGTTTTTT.

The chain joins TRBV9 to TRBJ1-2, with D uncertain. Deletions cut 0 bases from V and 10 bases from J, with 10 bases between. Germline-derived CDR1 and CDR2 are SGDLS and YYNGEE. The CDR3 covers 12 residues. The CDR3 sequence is CASSVVTPNYTF. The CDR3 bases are TGTGCCAGCAGCGTAGTCACTCCGAACTACACCTTC.

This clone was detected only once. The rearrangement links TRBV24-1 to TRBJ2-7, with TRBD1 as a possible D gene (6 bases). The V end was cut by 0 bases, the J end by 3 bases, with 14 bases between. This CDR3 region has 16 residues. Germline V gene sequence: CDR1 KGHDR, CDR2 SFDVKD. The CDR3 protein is CATSDLLRQAYYEQYF. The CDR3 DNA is TGTGCCACCAGTGATTTGCTAAGACAGGCATACTACGAGCAGTACTTC.

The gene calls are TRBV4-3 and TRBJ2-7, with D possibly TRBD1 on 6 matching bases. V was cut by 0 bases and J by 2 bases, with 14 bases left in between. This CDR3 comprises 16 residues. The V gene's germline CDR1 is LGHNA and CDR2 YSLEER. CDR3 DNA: TGCGCCAGCAGCCAAGATCGCCGGACAGAGGCCTACGAGCAGTACTTC. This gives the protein CASSQDRRTEAYEQYF.

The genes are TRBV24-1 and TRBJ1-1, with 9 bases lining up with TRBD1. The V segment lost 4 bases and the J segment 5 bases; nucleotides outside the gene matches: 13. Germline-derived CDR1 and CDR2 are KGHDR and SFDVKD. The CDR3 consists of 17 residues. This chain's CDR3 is CATSDPIQGALGTEAFF. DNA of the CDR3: TGTGCCACCAGTGACCCGATACAGGGGGCCCTCGGGACTGAAGCTTTCTTT.

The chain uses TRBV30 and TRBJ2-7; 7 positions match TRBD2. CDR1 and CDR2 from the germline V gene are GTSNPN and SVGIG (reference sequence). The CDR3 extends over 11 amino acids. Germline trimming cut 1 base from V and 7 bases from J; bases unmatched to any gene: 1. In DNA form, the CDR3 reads TGTGCCTGGAGTGCGGGGGGTGAGCAGTACTTC. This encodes CAWSAGGEQYF.

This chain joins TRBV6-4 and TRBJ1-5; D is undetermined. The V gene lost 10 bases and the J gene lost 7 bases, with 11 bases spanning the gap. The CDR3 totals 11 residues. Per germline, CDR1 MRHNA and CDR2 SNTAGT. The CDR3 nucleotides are TGTGCCATCTCGCCAGGACAGCCCCAGCATTTT. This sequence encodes CAISPGQPQHF.

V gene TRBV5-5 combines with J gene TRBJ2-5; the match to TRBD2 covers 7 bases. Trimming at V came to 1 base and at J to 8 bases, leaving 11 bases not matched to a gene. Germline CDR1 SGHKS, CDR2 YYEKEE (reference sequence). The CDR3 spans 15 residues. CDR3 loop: CASSLSASGIQTQYF. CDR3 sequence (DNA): TGTGCCAGCAGCTTGTCGGCTAGCGGCATCCAAACCCAGTACTTC.

CDR3 protein: CASRPWTSGDGELFF. CDR3 sequence (DNA): TGTGCCAGCAGACCCTGGACTAGCGGGGACGGGGAGCTGTTTTTT. The rearrangement joins TRBV28 to TRBJ2-2; 12 positions agree with TRBD2. V shed 6 bases and J 7 bases; nucleotides not matched to a gene: 6. CDR3 length: 15 residues. CDR1 is MDHEN, CDR2 SYDVKM, per germline.